The present TCR beta chain was sequenced within a study of regulatory T cells. Whole-study results and caveats: Hydrophobic residues at CDR3 positions 6 and 7 were enriched in conventional CD4+ T cells of CD3G-deficient patients.

V was pared by 2 bases and J by 9 bases, with 22 bases between. Germline CDR1 reads MDHEN; CDR2 reads SYDVKM. The CDR3 sequence is 17 residues long. The primer mix had 52 TRBV and 13 TRBJ primers. Assay: immunoSEQ multiplex PCR; the TCRdb copy retains only in-frame clones and omits some. Among tens of thousands of clones listed, about 88% were seen once. As to this clone: As yet, its antigen is unknown.

The origin of this receptor is a child aged 10-17 years with CD3G deficiency. Sequencing input: conventional CD4+ T cells sorted from blood. This chain uses TRBV28 with TRBJ2-2, with a possible D match to TRBD2 (5 bases). CDR3 amino acids: CASSLGTGLIISRELFF. The CDR3, as DNA: TGTGCCAGCAGTTTAGGTACCGGACTCATCATCTCCCGGGAGCTGTTTTTT.